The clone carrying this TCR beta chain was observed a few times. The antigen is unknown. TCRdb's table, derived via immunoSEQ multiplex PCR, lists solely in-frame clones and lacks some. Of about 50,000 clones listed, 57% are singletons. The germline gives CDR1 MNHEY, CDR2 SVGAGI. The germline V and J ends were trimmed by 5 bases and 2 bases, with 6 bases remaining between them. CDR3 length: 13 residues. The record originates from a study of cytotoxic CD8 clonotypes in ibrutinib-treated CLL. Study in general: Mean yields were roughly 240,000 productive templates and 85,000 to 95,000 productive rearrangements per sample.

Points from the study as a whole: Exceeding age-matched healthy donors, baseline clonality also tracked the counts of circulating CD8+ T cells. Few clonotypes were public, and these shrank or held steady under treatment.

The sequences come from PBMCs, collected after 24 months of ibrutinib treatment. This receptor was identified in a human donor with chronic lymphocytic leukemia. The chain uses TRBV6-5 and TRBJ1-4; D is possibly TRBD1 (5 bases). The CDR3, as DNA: TGTGCCAGCAGTCGACAGACTAATGAAAAACTGTTTTTT. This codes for CASSRQTNEKLFF.